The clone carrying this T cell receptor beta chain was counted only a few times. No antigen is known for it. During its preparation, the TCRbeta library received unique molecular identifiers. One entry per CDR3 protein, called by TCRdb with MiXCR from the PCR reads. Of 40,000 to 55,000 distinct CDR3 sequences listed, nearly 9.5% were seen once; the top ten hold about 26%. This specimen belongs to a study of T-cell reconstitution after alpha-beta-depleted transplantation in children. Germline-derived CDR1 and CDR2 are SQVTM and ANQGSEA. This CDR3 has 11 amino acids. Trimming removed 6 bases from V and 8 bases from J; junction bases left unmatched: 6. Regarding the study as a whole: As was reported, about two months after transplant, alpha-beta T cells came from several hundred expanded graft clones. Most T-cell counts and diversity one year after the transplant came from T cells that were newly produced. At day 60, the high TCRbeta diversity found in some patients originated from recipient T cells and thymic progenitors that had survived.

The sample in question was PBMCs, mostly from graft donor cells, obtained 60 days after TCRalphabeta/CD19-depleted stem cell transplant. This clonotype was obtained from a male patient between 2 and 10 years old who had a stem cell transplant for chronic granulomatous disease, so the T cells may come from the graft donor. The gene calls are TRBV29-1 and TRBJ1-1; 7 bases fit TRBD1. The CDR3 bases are TGCAGCGTCCCGGAGGGGGCAGAAGCTTTCTTT. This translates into CSVPEGAEAFF.